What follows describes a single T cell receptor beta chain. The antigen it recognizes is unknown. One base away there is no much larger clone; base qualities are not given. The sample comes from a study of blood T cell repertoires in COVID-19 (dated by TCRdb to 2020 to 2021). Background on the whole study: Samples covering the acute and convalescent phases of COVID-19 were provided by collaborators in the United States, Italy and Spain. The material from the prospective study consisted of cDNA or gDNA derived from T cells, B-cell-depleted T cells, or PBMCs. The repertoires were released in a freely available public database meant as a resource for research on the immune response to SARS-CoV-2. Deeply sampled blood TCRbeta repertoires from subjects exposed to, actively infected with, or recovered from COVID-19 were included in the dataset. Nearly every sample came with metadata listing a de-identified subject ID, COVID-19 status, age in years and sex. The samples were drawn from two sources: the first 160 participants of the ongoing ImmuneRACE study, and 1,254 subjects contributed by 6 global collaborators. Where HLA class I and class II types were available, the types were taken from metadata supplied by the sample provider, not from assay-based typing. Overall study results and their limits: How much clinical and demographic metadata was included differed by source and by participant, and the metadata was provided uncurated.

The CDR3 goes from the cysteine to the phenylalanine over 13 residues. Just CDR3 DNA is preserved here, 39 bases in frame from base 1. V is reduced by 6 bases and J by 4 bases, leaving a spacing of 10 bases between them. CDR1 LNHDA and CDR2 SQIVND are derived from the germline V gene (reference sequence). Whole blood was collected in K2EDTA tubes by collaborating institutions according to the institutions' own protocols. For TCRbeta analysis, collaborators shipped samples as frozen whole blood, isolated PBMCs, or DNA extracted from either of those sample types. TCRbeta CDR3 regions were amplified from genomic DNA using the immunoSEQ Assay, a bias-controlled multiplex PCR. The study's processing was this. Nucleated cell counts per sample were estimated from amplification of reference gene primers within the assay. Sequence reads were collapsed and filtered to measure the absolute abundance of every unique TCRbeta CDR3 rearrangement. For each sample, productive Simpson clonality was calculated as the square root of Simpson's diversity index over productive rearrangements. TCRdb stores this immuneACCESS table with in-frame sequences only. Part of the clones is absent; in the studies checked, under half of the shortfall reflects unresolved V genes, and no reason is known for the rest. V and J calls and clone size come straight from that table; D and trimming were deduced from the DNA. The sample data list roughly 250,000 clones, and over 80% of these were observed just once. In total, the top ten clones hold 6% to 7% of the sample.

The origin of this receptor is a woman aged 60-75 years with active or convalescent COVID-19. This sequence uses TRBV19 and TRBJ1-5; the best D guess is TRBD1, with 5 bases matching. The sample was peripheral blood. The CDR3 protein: CASRLGGNQPQHF. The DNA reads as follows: TGTGCCAGTAGATTGGGGGGAAATCAGCCCCAGCATTTT.